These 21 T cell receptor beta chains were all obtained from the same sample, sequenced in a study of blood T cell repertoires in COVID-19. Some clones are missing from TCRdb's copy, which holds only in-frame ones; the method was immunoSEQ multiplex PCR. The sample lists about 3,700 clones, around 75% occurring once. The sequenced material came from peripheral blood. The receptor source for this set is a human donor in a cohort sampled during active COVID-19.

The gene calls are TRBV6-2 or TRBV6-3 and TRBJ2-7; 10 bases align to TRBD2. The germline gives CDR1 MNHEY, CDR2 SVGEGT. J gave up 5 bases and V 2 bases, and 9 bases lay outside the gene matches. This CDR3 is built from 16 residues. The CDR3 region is CASSYNAGTSADEQYV. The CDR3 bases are TGTGCCAGCAGTTACAATGCAGGGACTAGCGCCGACGAGCAGTACGTC.

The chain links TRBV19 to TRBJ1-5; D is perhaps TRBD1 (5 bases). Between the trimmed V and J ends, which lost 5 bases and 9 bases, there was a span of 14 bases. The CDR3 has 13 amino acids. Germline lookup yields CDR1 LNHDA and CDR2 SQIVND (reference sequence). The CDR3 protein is CASSPSLQGPQHF. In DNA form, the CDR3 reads TGTGCCAGTAGTCCCAGCCTCCAGGGGCCCCAGCATTTT.

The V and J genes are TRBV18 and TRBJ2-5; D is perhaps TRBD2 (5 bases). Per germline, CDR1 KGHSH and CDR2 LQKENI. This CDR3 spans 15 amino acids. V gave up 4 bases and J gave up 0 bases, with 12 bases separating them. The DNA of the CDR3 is TGTGCCAGCTCACTACAACCGGGAAACCAAGAGACCCAGTACTTC. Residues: CASSLQPGNQETQYF.

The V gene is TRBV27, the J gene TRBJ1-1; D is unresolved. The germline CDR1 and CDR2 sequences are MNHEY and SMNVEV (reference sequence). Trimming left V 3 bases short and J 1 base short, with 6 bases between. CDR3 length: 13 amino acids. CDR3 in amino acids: CASSLGSNTEAFF. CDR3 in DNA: TGTGCCAGCAGTTTGGGCTCGAACACTGAAGCTTTCTTT.

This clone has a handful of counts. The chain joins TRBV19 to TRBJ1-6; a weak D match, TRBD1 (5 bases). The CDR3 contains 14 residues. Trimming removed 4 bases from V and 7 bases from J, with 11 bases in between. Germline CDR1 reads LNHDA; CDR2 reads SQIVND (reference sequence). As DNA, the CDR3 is TGTGCCAGTAGTAAGACAGTGGGAAATTCACCCCTCCACTTT. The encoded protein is CASSKTVGNSPLHF.

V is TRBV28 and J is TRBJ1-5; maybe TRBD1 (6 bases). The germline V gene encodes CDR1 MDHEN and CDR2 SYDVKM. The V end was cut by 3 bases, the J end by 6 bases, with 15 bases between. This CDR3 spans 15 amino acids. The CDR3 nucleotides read TGTGCCAGCAGTTTCGTCAGGGGTGTAGGTCAGCCCCAGCATTTT. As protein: CASSFVRGVGQPQHF.

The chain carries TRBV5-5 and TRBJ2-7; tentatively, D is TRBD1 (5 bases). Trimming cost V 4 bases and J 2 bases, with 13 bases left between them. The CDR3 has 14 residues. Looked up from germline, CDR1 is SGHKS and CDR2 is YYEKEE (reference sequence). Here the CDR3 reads CASSGHTGTYEQYF. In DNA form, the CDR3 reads TGTGCCAGCAGCGGCCATACAGGTACCTACGAGCAGTACTTC.

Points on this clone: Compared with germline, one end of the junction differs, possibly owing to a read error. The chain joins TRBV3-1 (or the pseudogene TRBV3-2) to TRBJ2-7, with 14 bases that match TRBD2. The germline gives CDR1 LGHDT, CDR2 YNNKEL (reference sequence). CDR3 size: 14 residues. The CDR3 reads CASSQTTSGGDWIF. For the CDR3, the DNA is TGTGCCAGCAGCCAAACGACTAGCGGGGGGGACTGGATCTTC.

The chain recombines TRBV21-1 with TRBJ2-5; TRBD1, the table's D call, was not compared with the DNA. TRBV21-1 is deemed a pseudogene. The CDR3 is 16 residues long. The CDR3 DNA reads TGTGCCAGCAGCATGTCAGTTGCAGGTACCTTGGTGGCCCAGTACTTC. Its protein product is CASSMSVAGTLVAQYF.

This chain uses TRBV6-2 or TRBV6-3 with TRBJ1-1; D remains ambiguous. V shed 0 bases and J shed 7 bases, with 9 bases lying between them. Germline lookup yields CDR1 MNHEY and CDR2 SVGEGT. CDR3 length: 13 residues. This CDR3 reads CASSYSSSGEAFF. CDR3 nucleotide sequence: TGTGCCAGCAGTTACTCATCCTCCGGTGAAGCTTTCTTT.

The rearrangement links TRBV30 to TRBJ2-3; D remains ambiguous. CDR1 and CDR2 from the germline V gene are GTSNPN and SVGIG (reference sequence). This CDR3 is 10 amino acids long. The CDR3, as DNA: TGTGCTGCAGGAAGAGATACGCAGTATTTT. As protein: CAAGRDTQYF. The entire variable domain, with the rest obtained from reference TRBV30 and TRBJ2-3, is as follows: SQTIHQWPATLVQPVGSPLSLECTVEGTSNPNLYWYRQAAGRGLQLLFYSVGIGQISSEVPQNLSASRPQDRQFILSSKKLLLSDSGFYLCAAGRDTQYFGPGTRLTVL.

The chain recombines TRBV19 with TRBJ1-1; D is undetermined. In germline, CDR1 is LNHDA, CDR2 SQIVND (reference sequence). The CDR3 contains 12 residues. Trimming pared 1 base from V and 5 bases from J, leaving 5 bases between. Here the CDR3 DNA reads TGTGCCAGTAGTATAGGTGAGACTGAAGCTTTCTTT. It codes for CASSIGETEAFF.

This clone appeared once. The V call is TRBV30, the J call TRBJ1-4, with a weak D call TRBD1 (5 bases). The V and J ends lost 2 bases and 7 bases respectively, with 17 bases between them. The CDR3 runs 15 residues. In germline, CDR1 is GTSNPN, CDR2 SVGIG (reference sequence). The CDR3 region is CAWSFGGQLPEKLFF. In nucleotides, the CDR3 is TGTGCCTGGAGTTTCGGCGGACAACTCCCTGAAAAACTGTTTTTT. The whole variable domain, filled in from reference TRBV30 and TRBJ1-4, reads SQTIHQWPATLVQPVGSPLSLECTVEGTSNPNLYWYRQAAGRGLQLLFYSVGIGQISSEVPQNLSASRPQDRQFILSSKKLLLSDSGFYLCAWSFGGQLPEKLFFGSGTQLSVL.

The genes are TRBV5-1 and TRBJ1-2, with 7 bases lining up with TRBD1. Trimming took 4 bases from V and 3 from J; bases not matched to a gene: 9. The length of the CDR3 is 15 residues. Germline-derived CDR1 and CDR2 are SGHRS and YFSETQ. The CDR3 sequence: CASSPRQGEYYGYTF. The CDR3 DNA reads TGCGCCAGCAGCCCACGACAGGGAGAGTACTATGGCTACACCTTC.

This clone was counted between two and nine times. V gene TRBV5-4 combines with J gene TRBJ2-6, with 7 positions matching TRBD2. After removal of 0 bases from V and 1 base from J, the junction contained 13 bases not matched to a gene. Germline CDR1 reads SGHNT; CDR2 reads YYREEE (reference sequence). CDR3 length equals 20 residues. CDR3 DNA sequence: TGTGCCAGCAGCTTGGGGGGGAGCGCGGGAGATGTATCTGGGGCCAACGTCCTGACTTTC. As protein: CASSLGGSAGDVSGANVLTF.

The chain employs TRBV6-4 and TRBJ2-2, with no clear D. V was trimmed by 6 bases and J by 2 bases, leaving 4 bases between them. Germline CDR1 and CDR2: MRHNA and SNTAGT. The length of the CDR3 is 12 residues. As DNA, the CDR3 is TGTGCCAGCAGCCATAACACCGGGGAGCTGTTTTTT. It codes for CASSHNTGELFF.

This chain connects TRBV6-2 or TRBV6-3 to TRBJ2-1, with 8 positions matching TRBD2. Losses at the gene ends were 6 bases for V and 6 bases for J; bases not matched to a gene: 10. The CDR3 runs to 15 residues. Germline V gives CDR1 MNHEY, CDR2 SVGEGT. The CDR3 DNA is TGTGCCAGCAGCTTACTAGCGGACTCGGGCAATGAGCAGTTCTTC. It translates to CASSLLADSGNEQFF.

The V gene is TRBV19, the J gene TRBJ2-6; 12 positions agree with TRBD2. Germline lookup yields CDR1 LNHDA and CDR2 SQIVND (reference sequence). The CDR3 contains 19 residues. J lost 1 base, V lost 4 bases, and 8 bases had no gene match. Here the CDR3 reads CASSRDRLAGGSGANVLTF. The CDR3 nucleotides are TGTGCCAGTAGTAGGGATCGGCTAGCGGGAGGGTCTGGGGCCAACGTCCTGACTTTC.

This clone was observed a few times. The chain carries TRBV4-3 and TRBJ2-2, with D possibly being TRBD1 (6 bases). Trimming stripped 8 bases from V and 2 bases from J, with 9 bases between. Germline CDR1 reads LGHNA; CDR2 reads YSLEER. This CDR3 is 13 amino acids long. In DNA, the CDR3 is TGCGCCAGCCAGGACAGAAACACCGGGGAGCTGTTTTTT. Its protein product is CASQDRNTGELFF.

The CDR3 spells CASSYSLTGTNHYYEQYF. The CDR3 DNA is TGTGCCAGCAGTTATTCCCTTACCGGGACTAACCACTACTACGAGCAGTACTTC. This chain connects TRBV6-2 or TRBV6-3 to TRBJ2-7; 7 positions match TRBD2. Germline CDR1 reads MNHEY; CDR2 reads SVGEGT. V was pared by 3 bases and J by 3 bases, with 17 bases of the junction left unmatched. This CDR3 is 18 amino acids long.

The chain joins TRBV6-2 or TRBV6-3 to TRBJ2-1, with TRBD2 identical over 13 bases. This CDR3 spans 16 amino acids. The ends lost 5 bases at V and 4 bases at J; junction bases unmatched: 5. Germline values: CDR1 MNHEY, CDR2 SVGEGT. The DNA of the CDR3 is TGTGCCAGCAGTAAAACTAGCGGGAGGGTATACAATGAGCAGTTCTTC. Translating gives CASSKTSGRVYNEQFF.